The 16 T cell receptor beta chains given below trace back to one sample, sequenced in a study of blood T cell repertoires in COVID-19. TCRdb keeps only in-frame clones here, not all; method: immunoSEQ multiplex PCR. The sample contains approximately 170,000 clones, roughly 80% of which appear only once. The sample was peripheral blood. Receptors originate from a woman between 45 and 65 years old with acute or convalescent COVID-19.

The chain links TRBV18 to TRBJ1-1; TRBD1 might be the D (6 bases). Trimming shortened V by 6 bases and J by 4 bases, and 21 bases separated the two germline ends. The CDR3 has 16 amino acids. Germline V gene lookup returns CDR1 KGHSH and CDR2 LQKENI. For the CDR3, the DNA is TGTGCCAGCTCCCGCGTTTGGGGGCAGAGGGGCACTGAAGCTTTCTTT. This encodes CASSRVWGQRGTEAFF.

The chain couples TRBV5-1 to TRBJ1-2; D unclear. The germline V gene has CDR1 SGHRS and CDR2 YFSETQ. V lost 6 bases and J lost 4, with 16 bases in between. The CDR3 sequence is 14 residues long. CDR3 nucleotide sequence: TGCGCCAGCAACCCACCGGGAAATGTCTATGGCTACACCTTC. It codes for CASNPPGNVYGYTF.

The chain couples TRBV24-1 to TRBJ2-2; D is possibly TRBD1 (6 bases). Germline V gene lookup returns CDR1 KGHDR and CDR2 SFDVKD. V was clipped by 1 base and J by 8 bases, with 13 bases between them. The CDR3 consists of 15 residues. In DNA form, the CDR3 reads TGTGCCACCAGTGATTTCCGGACAGCCCGGGGGGAGCTGTTTTTT. Translating it yields CATSDFRTARGELFF.

The chain links TRBV6-5 to TRBJ2-2; TRBD1 might be the D (5 bases). The CDR3 loop spans 15 amino acids. V was clipped by 6 bases and J by 4 bases, with 15 bases between them. Germline CDR1 MNHEY, CDR2 SVGAGI. The CDR3 nucleotides are TGTGCCAGCAGCCTTCAGGGCCTCACCACCGGGGAGCTGTTTTTT. Its protein is CASSLQGLTTGELFF.

This clone was recorded once. V and J are TRBV27 and TRBJ2-2, with 15 nucleotides matching TRBD2. V shed 3 bases and J 6 bases; nucleotides not matched to a gene: 8. The CDR3 runs to 18 residues. Germline V lookup: CDR1 MNHEY, CDR2 SMNVEV (reference sequence). The DNA of the CDR3 is TGTGCCAGCAGTTTTCGGACTAGCGGGGGGGCGATGGCCGGGGAGCTGTTTTTT. This translates into CASSFRTSGGAMAGELFF.

The chain is built from TRBV28 and TRBJ2-7; TRBD1 might be the D (5 bases). Germline values: CDR1 MDHEN, CDR2 SYDVKM. This CDR3 is built from 15 residues. V lost 6 bases to trimming and J lost 6 bases, with 21 bases between them. CDR3 DNA sequence: TGTGCCAGCAGAAGGACACGGACGGACCCTGGCGAGCAGTACTTC. As protein: CASRRTRTDPGEQYF.

This clone has only a few counts. The rearrangement uses TRBV2 and TRBJ2-5, with a tentative D call TRBD1 (5 bases). The CDR3 covers 13 residues. The V and J ends lost 7 bases and 5 bases respectively, with 14 bases between them. The germline CDR1 and CDR2 sequences are SNHLY and FYNNEI. The CDR3 region has the DNA TGTGCCAGCATACGCGATAAGGGGGAGACCCAGTACTTC. Amino acids: CASIRDKGETQYF.

The chain is built from TRBV2 and TRBJ1-4, with D uncertain. The V end lost 0 bases, the J end lost 0 bases, and 5 bases lay between the germline ends. The V gene's germline CDR1 is SNHLY and CDR2 FYNNEI. CDR3 length: 15 amino acids. The CDR3 loop is CASSEALATNEKLFF. The CDR3 coding sequence is TGTGCCAGCAGTGAAGCACTGGCAACTAATGAAAAACTGTTTTTT.

V gene TRBV5-5 combines with J gene TRBJ2-2; 8 nucleotides match TRBD2. Trimming at V came to 4 bases and at J to 2 bases, leaving 4 bases not matched to a gene. Germline V gene sequence: CDR1 SGHKS, CDR2 YYEKEE (reference sequence). This CDR3 has 15 residues. CDR3 loop: CASSLSGVNTGELFF. For the CDR3, the DNA is TGTGCCAGCAGCCTTAGCGGGGTAAACACCGGGGAGCTGTTTTTT. The variable domain in full, completed from reference TRBV5-5 and TRBJ2-2, reads DAGVTQSPTHLIKTRGQQVTLRCSPISGHKSVSWYQQVLGQGPQFIFQYYEKEERGRGNFPDRFSARQFPNYSSELNVNALLLGDSALYLCASSLSGVNTGELFFGEGSRLTVL.

The chain employs TRBV7-2 and TRBJ2-5, with D perhaps matching TRBD2 (5 bases). This CDR3 contains 14 residues. V gave up 4 bases and J gave up 4 bases, with 13 bases separating them. Germline loops: CDR1 SGHTA, CDR2 FQGNSA. The CDR3 region has the DNA TGTGCCAGCAGCTCCGGTGGACGGGGAGAGACCCAGTACTTC. As protein: CASSSGGRGETQYF.

The J gene is TRBJ2-5, the V gene TRBV11-2; 9 nucleotides match TRBD1. Germline CDR1 is SGHAT and CDR2 is FQNNGV. The CDR3 contains 14 residues. V trimming: 3 bases; J trimming: 4 bases; junction bases outside the gene matches: 3. The CDR3 sequence is CASSLGTGLETQYF. CDR3 nucleotides: TGTGCCAGCAGCTTGGGGACAGGGTTAGAGACCCAGTACTTC.

The chain carries TRBV24-1 and TRBJ2-7, with D possibly being TRBD1 (6 bases). Trimming cost V 4 bases and J 0 bases, with 12 bases left between them. Per germline, CDR1 KGHDR and CDR2 SFDVKD. The CDR3 loop spans 15 amino acids. CDR3 in amino acids: CATSDPRGVSYEQYF. In DNA, the CDR3 is TGTGCCACCAGTGACCCCAGGGGCGTCTCCTACGAGCAGTACTTC.

The rearrangement joins TRBV7-6 to TRBJ1-3, with D uncertain. The CDR3 extends over 14 amino acids. V was pared by 3 bases and J by 3 bases, with 9 bases between. Germline CDR1 is SGHVS and CDR2 is FNYEAQ. Here the CDR3 DNA reads TGTGCCAGCAGCTTTGAAGAGCGTGGAAACACCATATATTTT. Translated, it gives CASSFEERGNTIYF.

J is TRBJ1-5 and V is TRBV28; D is uncertain. Trimming took off 1 base at V and 6 bases at J, with 7 bases between the two ends. This CDR3 contains 13 residues. CDR1 is MDHEN, CDR2 SYDVKM, per germline. This CDR3 reads CASSLLTGQPQHF. The CDR3 DNA reads as TGTGCCAGCAGTTTATTAACGGGTCAGCCCCAGCATTTT.

The V and J genes are TRBV10-3 and TRBJ1-1; 12 positions match TRBD1. Germline lookup yields CDR1 ENHRY and CDR2 SYGVKD. Germline trimming cut 0 bases from V and 4 bases from J; bases unmatched to any gene: 9. This CDR3 contains 18 residues. CDR3 coding DNA: TGTGCCATCAGTGAGTCCACCCGGGACAGGGGGCGAGGCACTGAAGCTTTCTTT. Its translation: CAISESTRDRGRGTEAFF.

The chain couples TRBV5-4 to TRBJ1-1; tentatively, D is TRBD1 (6 bases). The V and J ends lost 1 base and 0 bases respectively, with 16 bases between them. There are 17 residues in the CDR3. Germline V gene sequence: CDR1 SGHNT, CDR2 YYREEE (reference sequence). The CDR3 DNA sequence: TGTGCCAGCAGCTTGAGGTTCACAGGGCGCATGAACACTGAAGCTTTCTTT. Protein sequence: CASSLRFTGRMNTEAFF.